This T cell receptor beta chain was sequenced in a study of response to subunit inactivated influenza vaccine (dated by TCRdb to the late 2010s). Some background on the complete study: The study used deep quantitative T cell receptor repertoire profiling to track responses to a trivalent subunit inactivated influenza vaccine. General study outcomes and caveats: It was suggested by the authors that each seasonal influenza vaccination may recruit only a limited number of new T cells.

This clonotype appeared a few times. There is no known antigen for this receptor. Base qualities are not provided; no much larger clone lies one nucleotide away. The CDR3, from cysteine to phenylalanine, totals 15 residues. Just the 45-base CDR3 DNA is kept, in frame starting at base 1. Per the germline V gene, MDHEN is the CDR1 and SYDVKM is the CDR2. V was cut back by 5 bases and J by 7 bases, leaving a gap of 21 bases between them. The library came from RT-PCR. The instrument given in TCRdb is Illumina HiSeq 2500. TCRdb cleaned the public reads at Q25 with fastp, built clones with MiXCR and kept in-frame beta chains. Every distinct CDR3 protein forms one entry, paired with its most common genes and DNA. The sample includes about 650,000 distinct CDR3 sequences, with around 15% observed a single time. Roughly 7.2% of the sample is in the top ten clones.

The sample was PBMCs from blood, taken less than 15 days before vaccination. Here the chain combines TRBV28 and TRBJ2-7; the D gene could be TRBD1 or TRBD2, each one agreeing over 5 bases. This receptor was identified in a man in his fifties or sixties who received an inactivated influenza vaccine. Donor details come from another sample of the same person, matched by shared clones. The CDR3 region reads CASSRGQLEGREQYF. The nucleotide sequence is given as TGTGCCAGCAGTAGGGGCCAATTAGAGGGTAGAGAGCAGTACTTC.